The present T cell receptor (beta chain) was sequenced within a study of blood T cell repertoires in COVID-19. On the study more broadly: Sites in the United States, Italy and Spain provided acute and convalescent COVID-19 samples. The cDNA or gDNA used as material had been derived from T cells, B-cell-depleted T cells, or PBMCs.

Adults between roughly 18 and 89 years of age took part from 20 to 25 US areas. Recovered Cohort 3 donors showed two negative PCRs, clearance, or symptom resolution. Measured with immunoSEQ multiplex PCR; TCRdb has only the in-frame clones, and not every one. The sample holds hundreds of thousands of clones, around 89% seen once. Germline V CDR1 and CDR2: PRHDT, FYEKMQ (reference sequence). CDR3 length equals 15 residues. The V and J ends lost 0 bases and 7 bases respectively, with 16 bases between them. The V call is TRBV13, the J call TRBJ2-7; D is ambiguous. The specimen sequenced was PBMCs or T cells enriched from blood (not recorded which). The receptor was isolated from a man aged 40-49 years who had recovered from COVID-19. The CDR3: CASSLGYHQVAEQYF. Here the CDR3 DNA reads TGTGCCAGCAGCTTAGGCTATCATCAGGTCGCGGAGCAGTACTTC.